This passage covers 8 T cell receptor beta chains from one sample sequenced in a study of human T cells and chemical hapten exposure (dated by TCRdb to the early 2020s). The time point label of this sample denotes: pre-sensitization, week 0. Sample treatment or condition, as interpreted from the label and publication: therapeutic diphenylcyclopropenone sensitization with weekly scalp DPC. Library preparation was by RACE. This sample was sequenced with a NextSeq 500. Starting from the raw public reads, TCRdb applied fastp trimming at Q25, assembled clones with MiXCR and retained in-frame beta chains. CDR3 protein sequences are deduplicated, and each keeps its most common genes and DNA. This sample comprises 280,000 or so distinct CDR3 sequences, roughly 8% of them detected only once. In total, the top ten clones hold around 1.2% of the sample. This specimen was whole blood, taken in connection with sensitization to the hapten diphenylcyclopropenone (DPC). These TCRs come from a man younger than 30 with alopecia areata. Some clones in this sample may be carry-over from other donors' samples.

This clonotype was picked up a small number of times. The chain links TRBV7-2 to TRBJ2-6; a possible D gene is TRBD1 (6 bases). This CDR3 has 20 amino acids. Looked up from germline, CDR1 is SGHTA and CDR2 is FQGNSA. The V end lost 2 bases, the J end lost 1 base, and 21 bases lay between the germline ends. CDR3 region: CASSLPAQTGPYSGANVLTF. CDR3 bases: TGTGCCAGCAGCTTACCCGCCCAGACAGGCCCCTATTCTGGGGCCAACGTCCTGACTTTC.

This clonotype has more than one count but fewer than ten. The J gene is TRBJ2-3, the V gene TRBV28; no reliable D call. This CDR3 contains 16 residues. V was clipped by 4 bases and J by 0 bases, with 14 bases between them. Per germline, CDR1 MDHEN and CDR2 SYDVKM. CDR3 coding DNA: TGTGCCAGCAGTTCCTGGACGGCAAATAGCACAGATACGCAGTATTTT. Protein product: CASSSWTANSTDTQYF.

The sample holds many counts of this clonotype. This chain connects TRBV4-3 to TRBJ1-4; possible D gene TRBD1, 6 bases. Germline assignment: CDR1 LGHNA and CDR2 YSLEER. The CDR3 loop spans 17 amino acids. V gave up 4 bases and J gave up 8 bases, with 23 bases separating them. The CDR3 is CASSLRRGGRGDEKLFF. CDR3 nucleotides: TGCGCCAGCAGCCTGAGGAGGGGGGGCAGGGGTGACGAAAAACTGTTTTTT.

This clonotype was detected a few times. The V gene is TRBV7-9, the J gene TRBJ1-5, with 8 positions matching TRBD1. V lost 3 bases, J lost 5 bases, and 12 bases stayed unmatched. Germline values: CDR1 SEHNR, CDR2 FQNEAQ (reference sequence). The CDR3 runs to 17 residues. This CDR3 is CASSFDMAGGPHQPQHF. The CDR3 DNA reads as TGTGCCAGCAGCTTCGATATGGCAGGGGGCCCTCATCAGCCCCAGCATTTT.

The V and J genes are TRBV7-2 and TRBJ2-1, with 11 bases matching TRBD1. V dropped 5 bases and J dropped 8; count of bases not matched to a gene: 8. The CDR3 spans 15 residues. The germline gives CDR1 SGHTA, CDR2 FQGNSA. CDR3: CASSTRTGGIDEQFF. DNA of the CDR3: TGTGCCAGCAGCACACGGACAGGGGGCATCGATGAGCAGTTCTTC.

In its sample, this clonotype was seen many times. V and J are TRBV5-1 and TRBJ1-2; TRBD1 agrees at 9 bases. With V trimmed by 0 bases and J by 10 bases, 10 bases remained unmatched. Germline-derived CDR1 and CDR2 are SGHRS and YFSETQ. This CDR3 has 15 residues. The DNA for the CDR3 is TGCGCCAGCAGCTTGGGAGGGCCGGGACAGGGCACCTACACCTTC. It specifies CASSLGGPGQGTYTF.

The chain couples TRBV28 to TRBJ2-7; 11 bases fit TRBD1. Germline CDR1 reads MDHEN; CDR2 reads SYDVKM. The CDR3 runs 17 residues. The V segment lost 5 bases and the J segment 2 bases; nucleotides outside the gene matches: 11. CDR3: CASSPWRSGQGAYEQYF. DNA for the CDR3: TGTGCCAGCAGTCCTTGGCGTTCGGGACAGGGGGCCTACGAGCAGTACTTC.

The rearrangement links TRBV29-1 to TRBJ2-7; D is perhaps TRBD1 (6 bases). The CDR3 length is 13 residues. Germline CDR1 reads SQVTM; CDR2 reads ANQGSEA. V lost 5 bases and J 0 bases, leaving 11 bases between the germline ends. The CDR3 here is CSVRDTSSYEQYV. Written as DNA, the CDR3 is TGCAGCGTTCGGGACACATCCTCCTACGAGCAGTACGTC.